Below are 16 T cell receptor beta chains sequenced from a single sample in a study of blood T cells in healthy people across ages. Through a sample-barcoded 5' primer and a J-beta primer mix, a second PCR was run for roughly 7 to 12 cycles. TCRdb reanalysed the 5' RACE reads using MiXCR and keeps one entry per CDR3 protein. The data contain 600,000 to 800,000 distinct CDR3 sequences, about 50% of them seen just once; the ten biggest clones take up less than 15%. Sequenced material: blood. These receptors all come from a woman of 80 years or more in good health.

This clonotype was counted at least ten times. This chain joins TRBV7-2 and TRBJ2-1; D remains ambiguous. With 4 bases removed from V and 10 bases from J, the gap between germline ends came to 8 bases. The CDR3 sequence is 11 residues long. From germline, CDR1 is SGHTA and CDR2 FQGNSA. The CDR3 loop is CASSSHGEQFF. CDR3 coding DNA: TGTGCCAGCAGCTCCCATGGAGAGCAGTTCTTC. The complete variable domain, with remaining parts taken from reference TRBV7-2 and TRBJ2-1, reads GAGVSQSPSNKVTEKGKDVELRCDPISGHTALYWYRQSLGQGLEFLIYFQGNSAPDKSGLPSDRFSAERTGGSVSTLTIQRTQQEDSAVYLCASSSHGEQFFGPGTRLTVL.

The V gene is TRBV29-1, the J gene TRBJ1-2; 7 positions match TRBD1. Looked up from germline, CDR1 is SQVTM and CDR2 is ANQGSEA. The CDR3 covers 12 residues. The J segment lost 6 bases and the V segment lost 7 bases, leaving 8 bases of the junction unmatched. The CDR3: CSGQTGVDGYTF. CDR3 in DNA: TGCAGCGGGCAAACAGGGGTTGATGGCTACACCTTC.

This clonotype was seen a handful of times. This may be a read error: a much more frequent sequence differs by one nucleotide. This chain uses TRBV2 with TRBJ2-5, with D hard to call. The ends were cut back, 6 bases at V and 11 bases at J, with 19 bases in the middle. The CDR3 is 13 residues long. Per the germline V gene, CDR1 is SNHLY and CDR2 is FYNNEI. The CDR3 nucleotides are TGTGCCAGCAGCGCTGGGCTATGGAATGAGCAGTACTTC. It specifies CASSAGLWNEQYF. Complete variable domain (other parts from reference TRBV2 and TRBJ2-5): EPEVTQTPSHQVTQMGQEVILRCVPISNHLYFYWYRQILGQKVEFLVSFYNNEISEKSEIFDDQFSVERPDGSNFTLKIRSTKLEDSAMYFCASSAGLWNEQYFGPGTRLLVL.

This clonotype was counted a single time. The chain employs TRBV11-2 and TRBJ2-5; maybe TRBD2 (7 bases). The DNA end lines up better with TRBJ2-7; the J call may be wrong. From germline, CDR1 is SGHAT and CDR2 FQNNGV. The CDR3 extends over 15 amino acids. The CDR3 DNA reads as TGTGCCAGCAGCCCCAGAGGGGGGGGTGTGGGCGAGCAGTACTTC. This gives the protein CASSPRGGGVGEQYF.

This clonotype was observed many times. The CDR3 DNA follows: TGTGCCAGCAGCTTAAACAGAAGGGATACGCAGTATTTT. It translates to CASSLNRRDTQYF. The V gene is TRBV7-2, the J gene TRBJ2-3, with D unresolved. This CDR3 comprises 13 residues. Germline values: CDR1 SGHTA, CDR2 FQGNSA. Trimming removed 2 bases at V and 6 bases at J, with 9 bases between.

There are many counts of this clonotype. This chain uses TRBV12-3 or TRBV12-4 with TRBJ2-1; 14 nucleotides align to TRBD2. J was trimmed by 9 bases and V by 3 bases; bases with no gene match: 7. This CDR3 region has 16 residues. The CDR3 spells CASSFRLAGGPGEQFF. CDR3 sequence (DNA): TGTGCCAGCAGTTTTCGACTAGCGGGAGGGCCCGGTGAGCAGTTCTTC.

This clonotype was counted many times. The V call is TRBV14, the J call TRBJ2-1, with D uncertain. CDR1 SGHDN and CDR2 FVKESK come from the germline V gene. The CDR3 loop spans 13 amino acids. The V end was cut by 4 bases, the J end by 4 bases, with 8 bases between. The CDR3 nucleotides read TGTGCCAGCAGCCTATTAGGGTACAATGAGCAGTTCTTC. Amino acid sequence: CASSLLGYNEQFF. The complete variable domain, with remaining parts taken from reference TRBV14 and TRBJ2-1, reads EAGVTQFPSHSVIEKGQTVTLRCDPISGHDNLYWYRRVMGKEIKFLLHFVKESKQDESGMPNNRFLAERTGGTYSTLKVQPAELEDSGVYFCASSLLGYNEQFFGPGTRLTVL.

This chain joins TRBV21-1 and TRBJ2-5. TRBV21-1 counts as a pseudogene. The CDR3 loop spans 14 amino acids. The CDR3 bases are TGTGCCAGCAGCATGATAGTAGTAAATGAGACCCAGTACTTC. It is translated as CASSMIVVNETQYF.

This clonotype was detected ten times or more. V gene TRBV12-3 or TRBV12-4 combines with J gene TRBJ2-1; D call uncertain. V was trimmed by 6 bases and J by 0 bases, leaving 9 bases between them. The CDR3 spans 14 residues. The CDR3 nucleotides are TGTGCCAGCAGCACGGACCGCTCCTACAATGAGCAGTTCTTC. This encodes CASSTDRSYNEQFF.

The chain carries TRBV29-1 and TRBJ2-3; TRBD1 or TRBD2 may be the D gene (5 bases each). V shed 6 bases and J shed 1 base, with 11 bases lying between them. The germline CDR1 and CDR2 sequences are SQVTM and ANQGSEA. This CDR3 comprises 13 residues. The CDR3 protein is CSVLGDRTDTQYF. CDR3 in DNA: TGCAGCGTACTGGGGGACCGCACAGATACGCAGTATTTT.

The rearrangement uses TRBV6-2 or TRBV6-3 and TRBJ1-2; 9 bases map to TRBD1. The V and J ends lost 4 bases and 4 bases, in that order; junction bases with no gene match: 4. The CDR3 loop spans 14 amino acids. Germline CDR1 is MNHEY and CDR2 is SVGEGT. The CDR3 protein is CASSSTGGAYGYTF. In DNA, the CDR3 is TGTGCCAGCAGTTCCACAGGGGGCGCCTATGGCTACACCTTC.

This clonotype was seen repeatedly, ten times or more. This sequence joins TRBV10-3 and TRBJ2-7; 12 positions match TRBD2. Trimming at V came to 3 bases and at J to 2 bases, leaving 8 bases not matched to a gene. The CDR3 is 17 amino acids. Germline V gene lookup returns CDR1 ENHRY and CDR2 SYGVKD. The CDR3 DNA follows: TGTGCCATCAGTGAAGGGACTAGCGGGCGGAACCCCTACGAGCAGTACTTC. Its translation: CAISEGTSGRNPYEQYF.

The chain employs TRBV10-3 and TRBJ2-3; no definite D call. The CDR3 runs 14 residues. CDR1 and CDR2 (germline): ENHRY, SYGVKD. With 2 bases removed from V and 1 base from J, the gap between germline ends came to 7 bases. DNA for the CDR3: TGTGCCATCAGTGAGGCGGCCGGCACAGATACGCAGTATTTT. Translation gives CAISEAAGTDTQYF.

The chain links TRBV28 to TRBJ2-1; 7 positions match TRBD2. CDR1 is MDHEN, CDR2 SYDVKM, per germline. With V trimmed by 5 bases and J by 8 bases, 0 bases remained unmatched. The CDR3 length is 11 residues. CDR3 DNA: TGTGCCAGCAGTGGGAGGGATGAGCAGTTCTTC. Translated: CASSGRDEQFF. The full variable domain, with the rest looked up from reference TRBV28 and TRBJ2-1, is DVKVTQSSRYLVKRTGEKVFLECVQDMDHENMFWYRQDPGLGLRLIYFSYDVKMKEKGDIPEGYSVSREKKERFSLILESASTNQTSMYLCASSGRDEQFFGPGTRLTVL.

J is TRBJ1-1 and V is TRBV7-9, with TRBD1 matching over 7 bases. Trimming at V came to 5 bases and at J to 4 bases, leaving 4 bases not matched to a gene. The germline V gene encodes CDR1 SEHNR and CDR2 FQNEAQ (reference sequence). The CDR3 totals 13 residues. In DNA form, the CDR3 reads TGTGCCAGCAGCCAACAGGGGTTCACTGAAGCTTTCTTT. Residues: CASSQQGFTEAFF.

About this clonotype: Given a much more abundant clone one base away, this may be a read error. The final CDR3 position lacks the conserved phenylalanine or tryptophan, pointing to a likely read error. V gene TRBV12-3 or TRBV12-4 combines with J gene TRBJ2-7; 7 nucleotides line up with TRBD1. The CDR3 is 14 residues long. V trimming: 6 bases; J trimming: 3 bases; junction bases outside the gene matches: 8. Written as DNA, the CDR3 is TGTGCCAGCAGCCCAGTTACAGGGGTCTACGAGCAGTACCTC. Its translation: CASSPVTGVYEQYL.